This paragraph covers one T cell receptor (beta chain) sequence. Trimming removed 3 bases from V and 4 bases from J, with 16 bases in between. CDR3 length equals 15 residues. Germline-derived CDR1 and CDR2 are LNHDA and SQIVND (reference sequence). The protocol was immunoSEQ multiplex PCR, while the TCRdb copy is restricted to in-frame clones and leaves out a portion. Among under 60,000 clones listed, 83% were seen once. This sample was taken from a study of blood T cell repertoires in COVID-19. Study summary: Material from acute and convalescent COVID-19 was sourced from the United States, Italy and Spain. The analysed material was cDNA or gDNA that came from T cells, B-cell-depleted T cells, or PBMCs.

This chain uses TRBV19 with TRBJ2-7, with D maybe TRBD2 (7 bases). The receptor comes from a human donor in a cohort sampled during active COVID-19. Sequenced input: peripheral blood. CDR3 residues: CASSIFAGARYEQYF. The CDR3 DNA is TGTGCCAGTAGTATCTTTGCGGGGGCGCGTTACGAGCAGTACTTC.